The 21 T cell receptor beta chains below were found in one sample sequenced in a study of blood T cell repertoires in COVID-19. Measured with immunoSEQ multiplex PCR; TCRdb has only the in-frame clones, and not every one. The profile covers around 180,000 clones, with 65% to 85% appearing a single time and 5.2% taken by the ten largest. Input material: peripheral blood. The receptors were sampled from a woman aged 25 to 45 with acute or convalescent COVID-19.

The chain links TRBV6-2 or TRBV6-3 to TRBJ2-1; 8 bases map to TRBD1. This CDR3 has 16 residues. V dropped 4 bases and J dropped 5; count of bases not matched to a gene: 10. CDR1 and CDR2 from the germline V gene are MNHEY and SVGEGT. The CDR3 here is CASSLETGGADNEQFF. The CDR3 DNA is TGTGCCAGCAGTTTAGAAACAGGGGGAGCGGACAATGAGCAGTTCTTC.

V gene TRBV7-8 combines with J gene TRBJ2-1; D is unclear. V was pared by 0 bases and J by 0 bases, with 6 bases between. The CDR3 extends over 15 amino acids. Germline V gene data show CDR1 as SGHVS and CDR2 as FQNEAQ. The chain's CDR3 is CASSLALASYNEQFF. The CDR3 DNA follows: TGTGCCAGCAGCTTAGCTTTAGCCTCCTACAATGAGCAGTTCTTC. Combining the CDR3 with reference TRBV7-8 and TRBJ2-1 gives the whole variable domain GAGVSQSPRYKVAKRGQDVALRCDPISGHVSLFWYQQALGQGPEFLTYFQNEAQLDKSGLPSDRFFAERPEGSVSTLKIQRTQQEDSAVYLCASSLALASYNEQFFGPGTRLTVL.

The chain combines TRBV9 with TRBJ2-7; D possibly corresponds to TRBD2 (6 bases). The V gene lost 0 bases and the J gene lost 4 bases, with 14 bases spanning the gap. The CDR3 is 15 amino acids. The germline V gene has CDR1 SGDLS and CDR2 YYNGEE. The CDR3 loop is CASSVGTTLGYEQYF. The CDR3 bases are TGTGCCAGCAGCGTAGGGACTACCCTCGGGTACGAGCAGTACTTC.

The rearrangement uses TRBV28 and TRBJ2-7; D is ambiguous. CDR3 size: 15 residues. Trimming shortened V by 5 bases and J by 0 bases, and 14 bases separated the two germline ends. Germline V gives CDR1 MDHEN, CDR2 SYDVKM. The chain's CDR3 is CASSPLAVSSYEQYF. The CDR3, as DNA: TGTGCCAGCAGTCCACTGGCGGTTTCCTCCTACGAGCAGTACTTC.

V usage is TRBV7-2 and J usage is TRBJ1-1; TRBD1 might be the D (6 bases). V lost 3 bases and J 6 bases, leaving 14 bases between the germline ends. The CDR3 contains 14 residues. Germline lookup yields CDR1 SGHTA and CDR2 FQGNSA. This chain's CDR3 is CASSFSRAGAEAFF. DNA for the CDR3: TGTGCCAGCAGCTTTTCCAGGGCAGGGGCTGAAGCTTTCTTT.

The chain couples TRBV5-1 to TRBJ2-5, with TRBD1 matching 7 bases. Germline loops: CDR1 SGHRS, CDR2 YFSETQ. With V trimmed by 0 bases and J by 4 bases, 3 bases remained unmatched. The CDR3 length is 14 residues. As DNA, the CDR3 is TGCGCCAGCAGCTTGGGGGCAGGGGGAGAGACCCAGTACTTC. As protein: CASSLGAGGETQYF.

In DNA, the CDR3 is TGTGCCAGCAGTTACTCGAAGGGGCTCGGGGGGCAGTACTTC. Translated: CASSYSKGLGGQYF. The chain is built from TRBV6-5 and TRBJ2-7, with D perhaps TRBD2 (6 bases). Deletions cut 0 bases from V and 9 bases from J, with 15 bases between. This CDR3 is 14 amino acids long. Germline CDR1 MNHEY, CDR2 SVGAGI.

The table lists this clone with a few counts. The chain joins TRBV12-5 to TRBJ2-1, with D perhaps matching TRBD1 (5 bases). The V end was cut by 3 bases, the J end by 0 bases, with 6 bases between. Germline V gene data show CDR1 as LGHNT and CDR2 as FRNRAP. CDR3 size: 14 residues. CDR3 region: CASGLDSSYNEQFF. The CDR3 nucleotides are TGTGCTAGTGGTTTAGACAGCTCCTACAATGAGCAGTTCTTC.

This clone was detected a few times. This chain joins TRBV23-1 and TRBJ2-3; TRBD2 is a possible D gene (5 bases). TRBV23-1 is an ORF, with its function uncertain. This CDR3 is 18 amino acids long. Trimming removed 5 bases from V and 4 bases from J, with 25 bases in between. The CDR3 loop reads CASSSHGGAPGLADTQYF. CDR3 in DNA: TGCGCCAGCAGTTCCCATGGAGGCGCCCCGGGGTTAGCAGATACGCAGTATTTT.

This chain joins TRBV2 and TRBJ1-6; 7 nucleotides match TRBD1. Germline loops: CDR1 SNHLY, CDR2 FYNNEI. The J segment lost 7 bases and the V segment lost 8 bases, leaving 8 bases of the junction unmatched. The CDR3 has 14 amino acids. The CDR3 region has the DNA TGTGCCAGCCAGGTCGGGGGACAGAATTCACCCCTCCACTTT. It translates to CASQVGGQNSPLHF.

The gene calls are TRBV19 and TRBJ2-6; a weak D match, TRBD1 (6 bases). Trimming took 6 bases from V and 0 from J, leaving 12 bases between them. The CDR3 has 16 residues. Germline V gene sequence: CDR1 LNHDA, CDR2 SQIVND (reference sequence). CDR3 residues: CASRRQADSGANVLTF. The CDR3 DNA reads TGTGCCAGTAGGAGACAGGCGGACTCTGGGGCCAACGTCCTGACTTTC.

This rearrangement joins TRBV28 to TRBJ1-1, with 7 bases aligning to TRBD1. This CDR3 region has 16 residues. Germline CDR1 is MDHEN and CDR2 is SYDVKM. The V segment lost 5 bases and the J segment 0 bases; nucleotides outside the gene matches: 9. The CDR3 region has the DNA TGTGCCAGCAGTCTTCCACCGGGACAGATGAACACTGAAGCTTTCTTT. Amino acid sequence: CASSLPPGQMNTEAFF.

This chain uses TRBV28 with TRBJ2-4; 10 nucleotides agree with TRBD1. This CDR3 region has 14 residues. The germline gives CDR1 MDHEN, CDR2 SYDVKM. V was pared by 8 bases and J by 1 base, with 2 bases of the junction left unmatched. CDR3 loop: CASWGQGAKNIQYF. In DNA, the CDR3 is TGTGCCAGCTGGGGACAGGGGGCCAAAAACATTCAGTACTTC.

The chain recombines TRBV7-2 with TRBJ1-1, with D possibly matching TRBD1 (6 bases). The germline V gene has CDR1 SGHTA and CDR2 FQGNSA. Trimming pared 7 bases from V and 4 bases from J, leaving 13 bases between. The CDR3 consists of 13 residues. The CDR3 here is CASTIQGGTEAFF. CDR3 DNA sequence: TGTGCCAGCACGATACAGGGCGGCACTGAAGCTTTCTTT.

The chain has TRBV5-4 and TRBJ2-2; 8 bases are shared with TRBD2. With V trimmed by 10 bases and J by 4 bases, 15 bases remained unmatched. This CDR3 spans 16 amino acids. Looked up from germline, CDR1 is SGHNT and CDR2 is YYREEE (reference sequence). CDR3 sequence (DNA): TGTGCCGGGACTAGGAGGGGGTCTAAAGCCACCGGGGAGCTGTTTTTT. Its protein is CAGTRRGSKATGELFF. Filled out from reference TRBV5-4 and TRBJ2-2, the complete variable domain reads ETGVTQSPTHLIKTRGQQVTLRCSSQSGHNTVSWYQQALGQGPQFIFQYYREEENGRGNFPPRFSGLQFPNYSSELNVNALELDDSALYLCAGTRRGSKATGELFFGEGSRLTVL.

The gene calls are TRBV30 and TRBJ2-7; 7 bases match TRBD2. Germline V gene lookup returns CDR1 GTSNPN and CDR2 SVGIG (reference sequence). The trim removed 0 bases at V and 4 bases at J, leaving 6 bases unmatched. The CDR3 runs to 14 residues. The CDR3 is CAWSVAAGVYEQYF. As DNA, the CDR3 is TGTGCCTGGAGTGTCGCGGCGGGGGTTTACGAGCAGTACTTC.

The rearrangement links TRBV29-1 to TRBJ2-1; 7 nucleotides align to TRBD2. CDR1 is SQVTM and CDR2 is ANQGSEA in the germline V gene. This CDR3 is built from 18 residues. Losses at the gene ends were 1 base for V and 7 bases for J; bases not matched to a gene: 19. DNA of the CDR3: TGCAGCGTTGAAGCCTCACGGGGAGGGGTAGTAATTGTGAATGAGCAGTTCTTC. Translating it yields CSVEASRGGVVIVNEQFF.

The genes are TRBV5-8 and TRBJ2-1; 8 bases map to TRBD2. The CDR3 runs to 13 residues. J was trimmed by 8 bases and V by 4 bases; bases with no gene match: 5. Germline V gene lookup returns CDR1 SGHTS and CDR2 YDEGEE. The CDR3 region has the DNA TGTGCCAGCAGCCCGGGGGGGCCTGATGAGCAGTTCTTC. This encodes CASSPGGPDEQFF.

This clone occurred a few times. The CDR3 protein is CASRELGQGARNYEQYF. For the CDR3, the DNA is TGTGCCAGCAGGGAGTTGGGACAGGGGGCACGTAACTACGAGCAGTACTTC. V is TRBV7-9 and J is TRBJ2-7, with TRBD1 identical over 12 bases. This CDR3 has 17 amino acids. CDR1 is SEHNR, CDR2 FQNEAQ, per germline (reference sequence). Unmatched junction bases numbered 12, after V lost 6 bases and J lost 3 bases.

This clone has only one observation. The rearrangement joins TRBV27 to TRBJ1-1; TRBD1 matches 9 bases. There are 12 residues in the CDR3. The germline gives CDR1 MNHEY, CDR2 SMNVEV (reference sequence). The ends lost 6 bases at V and 5 bases at J; junction bases unmatched: 1. The CDR3 sequence: CASRTGGTEAFF. DNA for the CDR3: TGTGCCAGCAGGACAGGGGGGACTGAAGCTTTCTTT.

The chain recombines TRBV19 with TRBJ1-2, with 7 nucleotides matching TRBD1. The V gene's germline CDR1 is LNHDA and CDR2 SQIVND (reference sequence). The CDR3 sequence is 16 residues long. V lost 5 bases to trimming and J lost 6 bases; unmatched junction nucleotides: 15. CDR3: CASSSPTGKNMNGYTF. CDR3 bases: TGTGCCAGTAGTTCCCCGACAGGGAAGAACATGAATGGCTACACCTTC.